The 13 T cell receptor beta chains below were found in one sample sequenced in a study of PD-1 blockade in classical Hodgkin lymphoma (TCRdb year 2020). Library prep was done by the immunoSEQ multiplex PCR assay. Drawn from immuneACCESS, this table holds only the in-frame rearrangements with V and J called that TCRdb kept. Clones are partly lost; checked studies trace under half to an unresolved V gene and leave the rest unexplained. This sample gives 20,000 to 25,000 clones in total; about 89% of them show up just once. More than 0.45% of the sample comes from the top ten. What the time point label conveys for this sample: newly diagnosed, previously untreated cHL patient sample. Using a Miltenyi CD4+ T cell isolation kit, CD4+ T cells were purified from thawed PBMCs through magnetic negative selection. The sample taken for sequencing was CD4+ T cells from blood. The source is a human donor with classical Hodgkin lymphoma.

About this clone itself: At one of its ends the junction is not consistent with the germline gene, which may arise from a read error. This chain links TRBV29-1 with TRBJ2-5; D gene unclear. The length of the CDR3 is 14 residues. The germline V gene encodes CDR1 SQVTM and CDR2 ANQGSEA. CDR3 DNA: TGCAGCGTGGAAGGACGCTCCGGGCAAGAGACCCAGTACTTC. Translation gives CSVEGRSGQETQYF.

This clone was seen just once. The chain is built from TRBV10-3 and TRBJ2-1; 8 bases fit TRBD1. V lost 3 bases, J lost 5 bases, and 12 bases stayed unmatched. Per germline, CDR1 ENHRY and CDR2 SYGVKD. The CDR3 is made up of 17 amino acids. In nucleotides, the CDR3 is TGTGCCATCAGTGACCTGACAGGGGACTTCTGGGACAATGAGCAGTTCTTC. Its translation: CAISDLTGDFWDNEQFF.

There are a few counts of this clone. This rearrangement joins TRBV19 to TRBJ1-6, with D hard to call. There are 13 residues in the CDR3. V dropped 9 bases and J dropped 7 bases, with 13 bases sitting between them. The germline gives CDR1 LNHDA, CDR2 SQIVND (reference sequence). CDR3 DNA: TGTGCCAGCTCGGACGGACCAAATTCACCCCTCCACTTT. Encoded protein: CASSDGPNSPLHF.

The V and J genes are TRBV19 and TRBJ2-2; TRBD2 matches at 15 bases. Germline CDR1 LNHDA, CDR2 SQIVND (reference sequence). Trimming at V came to 2 bases and at J to 6 bases, leaving 4 bases not matched to a gene. The CDR3 is made up of 17 amino acids. In DNA, the CDR3 is TGTGCCAGTAGTATATCTCGGACTAGCGGGGGGGCCGGGGAGCTGTTTTTT. This translates into CASSISRTSGGAGELFF.

V is TRBV6-1 and J is TRBJ1-2, with D unresolved. V lost 11 bases, J lost 4 bases, and 20 bases lay in between. Looked up from germline, CDR1 is MNHNS and CDR2 is SASEGT. CDR3 size: 14 residues. CDR3 DNA: TGTGCCTGTCCGGTGACCCCCTCATCCTATGGCTACACCTTC. Protein sequence: CACPVTPSSYGYTF.

The chain carries TRBV2 and TRBJ1-4, with D perhaps matching TRBD1 (5 bases). CDR1 is SNHLY and CDR2 is FYNNEI in the germline V gene. The CDR3 has 13 residues. Trimming shortened V by 7 bases and J by 7 bases, and 13 bases separated the two germline ends. Written as DNA, the CDR3 is TGTGCCAGCAATCGGCAGGGTGGTGAAAAACTGTTTTTT. Protein: CASNRQGGEKLFF. The whole variable domain, filled in from reference TRBV2 and TRBJ1-4, reads EPEVTQTPSHQVTQMGQEVILRCVPISNHLYFYWYRQILGQKVEFLVSFYNNEISEKSEIFDDQFSVERPDGSNFTLKIRSTKLEDSAMYFCASNRQGGEKLFFGSGTQLSVL.

J is TRBJ2-6 and V is TRBV6-1; no firm D call. Germline loops: CDR1 MNHNS, CDR2 SASEGT. This CDR3 region has 14 residues. V was pared by 7 bases and J by 4 bases, with 11 bases between. Here the CDR3 reads CASIGAVGANVLTF. As DNA, the CDR3 is TGTGCCAGCATTGGTGCGGTAGGGGCCAACGTCCTGACTTTC.

J is TRBJ2-5 and V is TRBV30; D not certain. In germline, CDR1 is GTSNPN, CDR2 SVGIG (reference sequence). The CDR3 runs to 12 residues. Trimming pared 0 bases from V and 5 bases from J, leaving 7 bases between. For the CDR3, the DNA is TGTGCCTGGAGTGTATATGCTGAGACCCAGTACTTC. It specifies CAWSVYAETQYF.

This clone has a single count. This rearrangement joins TRBV7-2 to TRBJ2-1; 12 bases are shared with TRBD2. V gave up 2 bases and J gave up 6 bases; unmatched junction bases: 5. The CDR3 extends over 16 amino acids. The germline V gene encodes CDR1 SGHTA and CDR2 FQGNSA. CDR3 region: CASSLYLAGGPNEQFF. CDR3 DNA sequence: TGTGCCAGCAGCTTATACCTAGCGGGGGGGCCCAATGAGCAGTTCTTC.

The chain is built from TRBV7-6 and TRBJ2-3, with D perhaps given as TRBD1 or TRBD2 (6 bases each). V lost 5 bases, J lost 1 base, and 16 bases lay in between. Germline CDR1 SGHVS, CDR2 FNYEAQ. The CDR3 has 16 amino acids. The CDR3 nucleotides read TGTGCCAGCAGCGTAAACAGGAGGGGGGGCACAGATACGCAGTATTTT. It encodes CASSVNRRGGTDTQYF.

This chain links TRBV2 with TRBJ1-2; no definite D call. The CDR3 sequence is 13 residues long. Per the germline V gene, CDR1 is SNHLY and CDR2 is FYNNEI. The V gene lost 7 bases and the J gene lost 0 bases, with 9 bases spanning the gap. The CDR3 here is CASKLNPNYGYTF. The CDR3 DNA reads as TGTGCCAGCAAACTTAATCCTAACTATGGCTACACCTTC.

CDR3 sequence reads: CASSKYLAGENTGELFF. CDR3 sequence (DNA): TGTGCCAGCAGCAAATACCTAGCGGGGGAAAACACCGGGGAGCTGTTTTTT. The chain has TRBV5-4 and TRBJ2-2, with TRBD2 matching over 10 bases. V lost 4 bases to trimming and J lost 2 bases; unmatched junction nucleotides: 8. Germline V gives CDR1 SGHNT, CDR2 YYREEE (reference sequence). The CDR3 sequence is 17 residues long.

V gene TRBV18 combines with J gene TRBJ1-2, with TRBD1 identical over 9 bases. This CDR3 is 15 amino acids long. Germline trimming cut 3 bases from V and 8 bases from J; bases unmatched to any gene: 10. Germline V gives CDR1 KGHSH, CDR2 LQKENI. Here the CDR3 reads CASSPTGTGIGGYTF. CDR3 nucleotide sequence: TGTGCCAGCTCACCTACCGGGACAGGGATTGGAGGCTACACCTTC.